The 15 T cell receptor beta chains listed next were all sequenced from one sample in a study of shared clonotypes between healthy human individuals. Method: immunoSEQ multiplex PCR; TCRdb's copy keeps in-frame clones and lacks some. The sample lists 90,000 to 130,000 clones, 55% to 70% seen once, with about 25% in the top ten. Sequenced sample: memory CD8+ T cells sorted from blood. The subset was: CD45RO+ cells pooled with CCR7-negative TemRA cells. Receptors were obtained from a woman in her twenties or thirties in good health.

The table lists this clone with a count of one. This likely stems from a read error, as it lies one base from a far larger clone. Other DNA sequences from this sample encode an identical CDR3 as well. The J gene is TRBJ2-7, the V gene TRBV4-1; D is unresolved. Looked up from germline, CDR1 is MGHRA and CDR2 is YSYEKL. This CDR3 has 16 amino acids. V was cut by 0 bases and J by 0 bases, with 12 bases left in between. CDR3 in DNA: TGCGCCAGCAGCCAAGATCTGGGGAAGGGCTCCTACGAGCAGTACTTC. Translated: CASSQDLGKGSYEQYF.

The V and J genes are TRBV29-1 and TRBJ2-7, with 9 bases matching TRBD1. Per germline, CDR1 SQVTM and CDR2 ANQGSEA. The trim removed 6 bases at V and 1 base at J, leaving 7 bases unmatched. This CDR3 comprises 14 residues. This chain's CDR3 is CSVLETGGSYEQYF. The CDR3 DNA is TGCAGCGTCCTAGAGACAGGGGGGTCCTACGAGCAGTACTTC.

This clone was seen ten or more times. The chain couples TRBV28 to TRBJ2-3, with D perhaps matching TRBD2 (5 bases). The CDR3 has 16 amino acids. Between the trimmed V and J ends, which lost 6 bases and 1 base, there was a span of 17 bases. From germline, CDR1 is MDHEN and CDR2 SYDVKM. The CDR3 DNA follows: TGTGCCAGCAGCGGTCTCGAGGGCCATGGCACAGATACGCAGTATTTT. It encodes CASSGLEGHGTDTQYF.

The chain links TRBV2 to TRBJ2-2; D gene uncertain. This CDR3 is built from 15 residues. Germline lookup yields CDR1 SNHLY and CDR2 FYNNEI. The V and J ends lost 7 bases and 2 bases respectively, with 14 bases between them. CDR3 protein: CASMPPHSNTGELFF. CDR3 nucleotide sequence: TGTGCCAGCATGCCCCCCCACTCCAACACCGGGGAGCTGTTTTTT.

This CDR3 reads CASSSRQGALDNQPQHF. In nucleotides, the CDR3 is TGTGCCAGCAGCTCAAGACAGGGGGCATTAGACAATCAGCCCCAGCATTTT. This rearrangement joins TRBV5-4 to TRBJ1-5; 10 bases are shared with TRBD1. CDR1 and CDR2 (germline): SGHNT, YYREEE (reference sequence). V trimming: 3 bases; J trimming: 3 bases; junction bases outside the gene matches: 9. CDR3 size: 17 residues.

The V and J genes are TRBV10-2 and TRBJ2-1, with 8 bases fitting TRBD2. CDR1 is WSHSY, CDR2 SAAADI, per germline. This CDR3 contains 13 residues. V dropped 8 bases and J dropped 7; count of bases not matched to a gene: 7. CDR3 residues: CASRTSSRNEQFF. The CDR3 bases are TGCGCCAGCCGGACTAGCAGTAGGAATGAGCAGTTCTTC.

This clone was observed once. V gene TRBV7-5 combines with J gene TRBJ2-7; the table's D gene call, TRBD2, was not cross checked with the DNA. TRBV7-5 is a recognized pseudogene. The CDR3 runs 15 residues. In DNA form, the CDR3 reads TGTGCCAGCAGCTTAAATGCGGGAGGGGCCTACGAGCAGTACTTC. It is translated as CASSLNAGGAYEQYF.

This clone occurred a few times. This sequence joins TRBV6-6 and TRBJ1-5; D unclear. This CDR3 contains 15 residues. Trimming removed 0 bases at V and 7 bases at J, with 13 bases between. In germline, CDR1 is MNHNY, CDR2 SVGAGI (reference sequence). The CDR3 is CASSYSRPGAQPQHF. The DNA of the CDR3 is TGTGCCAGCAGTTACTCGAGGCCGGGAGCCCAGCCCCAGCATTTT.

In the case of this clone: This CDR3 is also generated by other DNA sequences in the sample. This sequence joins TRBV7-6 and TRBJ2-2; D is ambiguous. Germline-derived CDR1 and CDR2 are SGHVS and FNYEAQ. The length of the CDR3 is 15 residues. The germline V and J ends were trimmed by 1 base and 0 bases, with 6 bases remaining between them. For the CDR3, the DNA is TGTGCCAGCAGCTTAGGGGATCCGAACACCGGGGAGCTGTTTTTT. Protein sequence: CASSLGDPNTGELFF.

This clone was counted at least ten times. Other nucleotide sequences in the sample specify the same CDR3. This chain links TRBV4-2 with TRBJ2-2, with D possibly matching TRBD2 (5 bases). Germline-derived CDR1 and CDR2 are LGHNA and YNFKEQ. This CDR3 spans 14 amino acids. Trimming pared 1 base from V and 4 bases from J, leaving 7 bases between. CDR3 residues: CASSQGETTGELFF. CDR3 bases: TGTGCCAGCAGCCAAGGGGAGACCACCGGGGAGCTGTTTTTT.

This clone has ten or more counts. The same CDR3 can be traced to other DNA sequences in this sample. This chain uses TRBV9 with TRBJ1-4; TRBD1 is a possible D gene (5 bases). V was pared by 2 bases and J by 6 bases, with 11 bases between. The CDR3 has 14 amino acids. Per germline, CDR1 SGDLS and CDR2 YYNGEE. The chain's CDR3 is CASSVGGTDEKLFF. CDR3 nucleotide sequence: TGTGCCAGCAGCGTGGGGGGGACGGATGAAAAACTGTTTTTT.

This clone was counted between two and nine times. The CDR3 sequence is CASSSYIEQFF. CDR3 in DNA: TGTGCCAGCAGCAGTTACATCGAGCAGTTCTTC. The V call is TRBV7-9, the J call TRBJ2-1, with no clear D. The CDR3 is 11 residues long. Trimming took 5 bases from V and 10 from J, leaving 9 bases between them. From germline, CDR1 is SEHNR and CDR2 FQNEAQ (reference sequence).

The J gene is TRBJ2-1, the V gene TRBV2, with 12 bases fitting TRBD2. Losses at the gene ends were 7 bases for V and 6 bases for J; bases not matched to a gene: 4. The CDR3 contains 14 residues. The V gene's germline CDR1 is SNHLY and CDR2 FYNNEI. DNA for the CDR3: TGTGCCAGCATAGGGGGACTAGCGGGCAATGAGCAGTTCTTC. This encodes CASIGGLAGNEQFF.

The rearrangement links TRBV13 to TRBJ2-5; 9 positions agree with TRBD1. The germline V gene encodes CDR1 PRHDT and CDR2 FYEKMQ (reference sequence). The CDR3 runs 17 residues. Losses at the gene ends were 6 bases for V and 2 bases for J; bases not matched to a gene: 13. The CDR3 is CASSYTSRDREQETQYF. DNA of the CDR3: TGTGCCAGCAGTTATACCTCCCGGGACAGGGAGCAAGAGACCCAGTACTTC.

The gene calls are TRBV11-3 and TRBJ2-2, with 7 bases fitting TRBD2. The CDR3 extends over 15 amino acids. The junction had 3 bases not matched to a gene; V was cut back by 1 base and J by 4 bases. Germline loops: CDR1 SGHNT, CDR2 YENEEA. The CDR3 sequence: CASSLGSGGTGELFF. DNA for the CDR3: TGTGCCAGCAGCTTAGGATCGGGAGGCACCGGGGAGCTGTTTTTT.